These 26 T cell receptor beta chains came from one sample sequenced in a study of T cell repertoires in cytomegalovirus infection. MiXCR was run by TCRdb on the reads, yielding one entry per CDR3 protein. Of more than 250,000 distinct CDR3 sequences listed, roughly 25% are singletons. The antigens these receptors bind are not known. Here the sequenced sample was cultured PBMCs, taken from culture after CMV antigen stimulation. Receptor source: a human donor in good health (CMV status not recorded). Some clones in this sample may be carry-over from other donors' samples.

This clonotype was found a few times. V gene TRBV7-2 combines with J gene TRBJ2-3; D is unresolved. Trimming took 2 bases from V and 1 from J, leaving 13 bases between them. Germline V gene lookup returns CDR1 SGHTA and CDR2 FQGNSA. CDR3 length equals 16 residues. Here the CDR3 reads CASSLSATSRTDTQYF. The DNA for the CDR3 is TGTGCCAGCAGCTTATCAGCGACGTCTCGCACAGATACGCAGTATTTT.

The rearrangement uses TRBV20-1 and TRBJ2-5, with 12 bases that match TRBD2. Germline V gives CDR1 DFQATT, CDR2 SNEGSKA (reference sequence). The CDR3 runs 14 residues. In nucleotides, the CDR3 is TGCAGATACTCTAGCGGGGGGGAGAGGGGGCCCCAGTACTTC. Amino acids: CRYSSGGERGPQYF.

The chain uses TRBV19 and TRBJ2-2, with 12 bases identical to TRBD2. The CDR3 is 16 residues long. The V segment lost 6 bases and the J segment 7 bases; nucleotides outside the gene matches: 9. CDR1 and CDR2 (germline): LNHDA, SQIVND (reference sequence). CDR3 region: CASSPSSGRAFGELFF. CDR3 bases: TGTGCCAGTAGCCCCTCTAGCGGGAGGGCCTTCGGGGAGCTGTTTTTT.

The CDR3 loop is CASRSLAQGGEQYF. In DNA, the CDR3 is TGTGCCAGCAGAAGTCTAGCGCAAGGGGGCGAGCAGTACTTC. The chain joins TRBV27 to TRBJ2-7; TRBD1 or TRBD2 may be the D gene (6 bases each). The CDR3 consists of 14 residues. Germline loops: CDR1 MNHEY, CDR2 SMNVEV (reference sequence). The V gene lost 6 bases and the J gene lost 6 bases, with 18 bases spanning the gap.

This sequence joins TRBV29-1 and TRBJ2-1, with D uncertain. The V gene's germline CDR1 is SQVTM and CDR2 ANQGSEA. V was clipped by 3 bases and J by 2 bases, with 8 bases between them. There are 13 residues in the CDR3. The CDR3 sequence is CSVDRSTYNEQFF. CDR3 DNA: TGCAGCGTTGATAGGTCGACCTACAATGAGCAGTTCTTC.

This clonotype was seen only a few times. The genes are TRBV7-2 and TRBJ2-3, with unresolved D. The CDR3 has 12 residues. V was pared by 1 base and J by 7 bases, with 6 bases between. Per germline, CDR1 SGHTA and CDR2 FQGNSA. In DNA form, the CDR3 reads TGTGCCAGCAGCTTAGAGTCGTATACGCAGTATTTT. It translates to CASSLESYTQYF.

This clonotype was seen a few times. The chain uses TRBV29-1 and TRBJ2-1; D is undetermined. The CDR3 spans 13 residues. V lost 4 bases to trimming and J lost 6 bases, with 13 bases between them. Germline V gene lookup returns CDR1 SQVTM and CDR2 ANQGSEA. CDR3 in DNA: TGCAGCGTTGTGTCGAGTGTGGTCAATGAGCAGTTCTTC. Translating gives CSVVSSVVNEQFF.

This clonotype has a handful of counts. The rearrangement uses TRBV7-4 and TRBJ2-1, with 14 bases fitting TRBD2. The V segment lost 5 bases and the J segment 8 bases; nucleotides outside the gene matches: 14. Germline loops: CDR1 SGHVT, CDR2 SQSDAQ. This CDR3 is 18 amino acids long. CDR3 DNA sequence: TGTGCCAGCAGCACGACTAGCGGGAGGGCCTCGGCGGCGGATGAGCAGTTCTTC. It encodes CASSTTSGRASAADEQFF.

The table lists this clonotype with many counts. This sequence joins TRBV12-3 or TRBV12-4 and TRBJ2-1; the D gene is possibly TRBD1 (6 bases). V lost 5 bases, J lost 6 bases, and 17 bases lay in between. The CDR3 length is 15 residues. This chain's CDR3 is CASSTGTTEGNEQFF. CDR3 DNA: TGTGCCAGCAGTACCGGGACAACCGAGGGCAATGAGCAGTTCTTC.

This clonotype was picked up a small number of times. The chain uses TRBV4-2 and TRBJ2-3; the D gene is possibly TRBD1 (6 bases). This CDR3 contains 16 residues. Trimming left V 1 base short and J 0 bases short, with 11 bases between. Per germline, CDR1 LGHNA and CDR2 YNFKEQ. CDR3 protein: CASSQVQGVSTDTQYF. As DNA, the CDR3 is TGTGCCAGCAGCCAAGTACAGGGAGTCAGCACAGATACGCAGTATTTT.

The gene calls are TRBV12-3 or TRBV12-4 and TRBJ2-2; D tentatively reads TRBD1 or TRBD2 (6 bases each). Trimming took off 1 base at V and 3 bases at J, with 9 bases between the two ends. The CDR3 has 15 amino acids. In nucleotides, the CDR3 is TGTGCCAGCAGTTTAGGCGGGACACACACCGGGGAGCTGTTTTTT. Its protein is CASSLGGTHTGELFF.

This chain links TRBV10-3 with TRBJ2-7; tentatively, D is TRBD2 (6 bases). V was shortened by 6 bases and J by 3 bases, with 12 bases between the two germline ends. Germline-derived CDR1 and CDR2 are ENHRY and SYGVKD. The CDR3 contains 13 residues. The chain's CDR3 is CAIRSSENYEQYF. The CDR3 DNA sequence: TGTGCCATCAGGTCTAGCGAGAACTACGAGCAGTACTTC.

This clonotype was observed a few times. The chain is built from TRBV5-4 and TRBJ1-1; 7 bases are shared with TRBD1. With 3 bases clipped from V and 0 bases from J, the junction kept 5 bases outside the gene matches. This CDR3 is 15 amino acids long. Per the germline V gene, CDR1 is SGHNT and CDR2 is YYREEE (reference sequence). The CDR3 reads CASSSGQTMNTEAFF. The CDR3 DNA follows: TGTGCCAGCAGCTCGGGACAGACTATGAACACTGAAGCTTTCTTT.

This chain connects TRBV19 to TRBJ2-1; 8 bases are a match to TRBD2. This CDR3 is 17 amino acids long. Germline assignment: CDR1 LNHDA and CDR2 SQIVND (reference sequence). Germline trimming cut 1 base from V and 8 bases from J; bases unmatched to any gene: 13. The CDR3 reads CASSIVGGLVGGHEQFF. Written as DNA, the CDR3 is TGTGCCAGTAGTATAGTGGGGGGACTAGTGGGAGGGCATGAGCAGTTCTTC.

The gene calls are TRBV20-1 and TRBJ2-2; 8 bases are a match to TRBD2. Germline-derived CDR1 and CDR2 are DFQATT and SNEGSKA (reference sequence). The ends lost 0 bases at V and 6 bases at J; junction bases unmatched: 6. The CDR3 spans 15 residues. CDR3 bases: TGCAGTGCTAGAGATCTTAGCGGGGAGGCCGGGGAGCTGTTTTTT. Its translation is CSARDLSGEAGELFF.

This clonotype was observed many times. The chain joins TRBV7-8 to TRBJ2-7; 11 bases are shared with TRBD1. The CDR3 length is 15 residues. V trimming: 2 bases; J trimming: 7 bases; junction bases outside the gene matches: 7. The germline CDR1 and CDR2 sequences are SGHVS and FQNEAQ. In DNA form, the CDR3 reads TGTGCCAGCAGCTTATTTGGGACAGGGGGTTATGAGCAGTACTTC. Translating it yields CASSLFGTGGYEQYF.

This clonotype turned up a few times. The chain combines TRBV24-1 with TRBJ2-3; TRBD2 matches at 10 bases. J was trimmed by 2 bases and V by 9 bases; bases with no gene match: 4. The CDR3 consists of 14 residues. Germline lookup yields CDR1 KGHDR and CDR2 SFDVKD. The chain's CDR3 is CATSSGSPTDTQYF. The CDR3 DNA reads TGTGCCACCTCTAGCGGGAGCCCCACAGATACGCAGTATTTT.

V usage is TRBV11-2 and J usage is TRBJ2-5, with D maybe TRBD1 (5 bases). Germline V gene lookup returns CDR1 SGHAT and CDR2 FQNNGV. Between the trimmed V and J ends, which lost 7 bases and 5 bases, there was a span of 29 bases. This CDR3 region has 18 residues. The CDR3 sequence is CASTPAVWGQPPSETQYF. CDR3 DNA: TGTGCCAGCACCCCGGCGGTCTGGGGCCAACCTCCCTCCGAGACCCAGTACTTC.

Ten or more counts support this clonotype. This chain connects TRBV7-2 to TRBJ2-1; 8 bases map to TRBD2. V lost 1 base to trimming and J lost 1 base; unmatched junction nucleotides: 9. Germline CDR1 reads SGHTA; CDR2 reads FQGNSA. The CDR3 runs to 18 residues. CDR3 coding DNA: TGTGCCAGCAGCTTAGGCCTAGCGGGCTTCGTTTCCTACAATGAGCAGTTCTTC. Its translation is CASSLGLAGFVSYNEQFF.

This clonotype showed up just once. CDR3 DNA sequence: TGTGCCAGCCACCGGGGGAATTCCTACGAGCAGTACGTC. Amino acids: CASHRGNSYEQYV. The chain carries TRBV27 and TRBJ2-7; possibly TRBD2 for D (6 bases). V shed 8 bases and J shed 1 base, with 12 bases lying between them. The germline CDR1 and CDR2 sequences are MNHEY and SMNVEV (reference sequence). The CDR3 runs to 13 residues.

Here the CDR3 reads CASSSHLREYYNEQFF. The CDR3 DNA sequence: TGTGCCAGCTCATCTCATCTCCGGGAGTACTACAATGAGCAGTTCTTC. The rearrangement joins TRBV18 to TRBJ2-1; D is perhaps TRBD2 (6 bases). Germline V gene lookup returns CDR1 KGHSH and CDR2 LQKENI. V lost 5 bases and J 3 bases, leaving 17 bases between the germline ends. The CDR3 runs 16 residues.

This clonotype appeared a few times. CDR3: CASSPIPRGGRQETQYF. In nucleotides, the CDR3 is TGTGCCAGCAGCCCCATACCGCGCGGGGGCCGCCAAGAGACCCAGTACTTC. The V and J genes are TRBV28 and TRBJ2-5, with a weak D call TRBD2 (7 bases). The CDR3 has 17 amino acids. V shed 6 bases and J shed 1 base, with 21 bases lying between them. Germline CDR1 and CDR2: MDHEN and SYDVKM.

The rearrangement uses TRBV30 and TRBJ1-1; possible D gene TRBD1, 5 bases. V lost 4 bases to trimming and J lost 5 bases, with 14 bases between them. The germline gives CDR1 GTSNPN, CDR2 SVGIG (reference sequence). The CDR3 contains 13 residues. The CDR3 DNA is TGTGCCTGGATAATGGAGGGGTTAACTGAAGCTTTCTTT. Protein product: CAWIMEGLTEAFF.

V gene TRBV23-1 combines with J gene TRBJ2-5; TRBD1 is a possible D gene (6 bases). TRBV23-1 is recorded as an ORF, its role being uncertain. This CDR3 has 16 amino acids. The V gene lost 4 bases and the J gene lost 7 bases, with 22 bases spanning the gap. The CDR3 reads CASSLRTEYPPGTQYF. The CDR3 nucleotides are TGCGCCAGCAGTCTGAGGACAGAGTACCCCCCTGGGACCCAGTACTTC.

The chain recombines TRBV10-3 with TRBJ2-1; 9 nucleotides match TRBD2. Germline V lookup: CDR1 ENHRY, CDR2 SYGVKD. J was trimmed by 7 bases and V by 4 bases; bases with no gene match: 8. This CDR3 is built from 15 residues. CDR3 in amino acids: CAISVLAGGENEQFF. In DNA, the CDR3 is TGTGCCATCAGTGTGTTGGCGGGAGGGGAAAATGAGCAGTTCTTC.

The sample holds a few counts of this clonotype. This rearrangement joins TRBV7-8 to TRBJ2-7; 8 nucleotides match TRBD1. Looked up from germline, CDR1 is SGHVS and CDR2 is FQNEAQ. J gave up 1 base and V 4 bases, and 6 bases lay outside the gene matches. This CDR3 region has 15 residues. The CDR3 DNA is TGTGCCAGCAGCTATCGGACAGGGAGGTCCTACGAGCAGTACTTC. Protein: CASSYRTGRSYEQYF. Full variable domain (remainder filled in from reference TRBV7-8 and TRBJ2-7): GAGVSQSPRYKVAKRGQDVALRCDPISGHVSLFWYQQALGQGPEFLTYFQNEAQLDKSGLPSDRFFAERPEGSVSTLKIQRTQQEDSAVYLCASSYRTGRSYEQYFGPGTRLTVT.